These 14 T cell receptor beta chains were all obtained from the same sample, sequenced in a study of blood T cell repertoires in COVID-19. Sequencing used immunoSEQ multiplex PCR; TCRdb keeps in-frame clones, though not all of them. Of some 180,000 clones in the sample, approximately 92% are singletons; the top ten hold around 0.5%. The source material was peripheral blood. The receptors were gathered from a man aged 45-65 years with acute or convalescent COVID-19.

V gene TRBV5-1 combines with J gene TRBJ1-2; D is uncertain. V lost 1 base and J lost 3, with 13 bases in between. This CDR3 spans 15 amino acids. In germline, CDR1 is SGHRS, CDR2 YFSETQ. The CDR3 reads CASSLLGVADYGYTF. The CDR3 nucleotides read TGCGCCAGCAGCTTGCTCGGGGTTGCGGACTATGGCTACACCTTC. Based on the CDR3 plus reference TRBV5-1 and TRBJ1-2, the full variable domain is KAGVTQTPRYLIKTRGQQVTLSCSPISGHRSVSWYQQTPGQGLQFLFEYFSETQRNKGNFPGRFSGRQFSNSRSEMNVSTLELGDSALYLCASSLLGVADYGYTFGSGTRLTVV.

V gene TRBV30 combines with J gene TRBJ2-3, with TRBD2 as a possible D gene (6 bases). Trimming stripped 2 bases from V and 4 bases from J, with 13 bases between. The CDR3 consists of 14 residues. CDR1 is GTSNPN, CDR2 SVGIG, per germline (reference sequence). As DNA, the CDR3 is TGTGCCTGGAGTCCGGGGGTCTACCCAGATACGCAGTATTTT. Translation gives CAWSPGVYPDTQYF. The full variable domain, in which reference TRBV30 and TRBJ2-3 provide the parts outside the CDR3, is SQTIHQWPATLVQPVGSPLSLECTVEGTSNPNLYWYRQAAGRGLQLLFYSVGIGQISSEVPQNLSASRPQDRQFILSSKKLLLSDSGFYLCAWSPGVYPDTQYFGPGTRLTVL.

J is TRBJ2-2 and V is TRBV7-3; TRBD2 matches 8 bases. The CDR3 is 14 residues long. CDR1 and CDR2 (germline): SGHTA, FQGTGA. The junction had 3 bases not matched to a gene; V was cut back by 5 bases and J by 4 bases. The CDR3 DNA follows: TGTGCCAGCAGCCCCAGCGGGGGCACCGGGGAGCTGTTTTTT. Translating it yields CASSPSGGTGELFF.

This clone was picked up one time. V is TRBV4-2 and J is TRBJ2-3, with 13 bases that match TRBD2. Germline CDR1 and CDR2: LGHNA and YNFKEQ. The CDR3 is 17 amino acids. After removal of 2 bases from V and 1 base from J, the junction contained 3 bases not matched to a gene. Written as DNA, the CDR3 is TGTGCCAGCAGCCAAAGGACTAGCGGGGGCGGCACAGATACGCAGTATTTT. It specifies CASSQRTSGGGTDTQYF.

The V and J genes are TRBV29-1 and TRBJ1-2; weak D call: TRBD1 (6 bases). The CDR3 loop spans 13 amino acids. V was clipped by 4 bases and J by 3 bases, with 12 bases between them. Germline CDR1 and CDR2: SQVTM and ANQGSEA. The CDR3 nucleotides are TGCAGCGTTGGGTTCAGGGGATACTATGGCTACACCTTC. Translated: CSVGFRGYYGYTF.

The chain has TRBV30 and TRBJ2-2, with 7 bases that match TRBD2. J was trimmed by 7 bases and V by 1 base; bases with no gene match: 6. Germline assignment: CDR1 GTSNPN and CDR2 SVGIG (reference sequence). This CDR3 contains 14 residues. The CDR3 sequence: CAWSGPPGGGELFF. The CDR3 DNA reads TGTGCCTGGAGTGGGCCCCCGGGGGGCGGGGAGCTGTTTTTT.

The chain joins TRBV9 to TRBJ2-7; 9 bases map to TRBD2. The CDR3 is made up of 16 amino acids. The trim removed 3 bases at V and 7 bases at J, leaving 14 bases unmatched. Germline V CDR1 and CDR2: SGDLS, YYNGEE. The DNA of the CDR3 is TGTGCCAGCAGCGCCGGGGGGAGCGGGAGGAGCGGAGAGCAGTACTTC. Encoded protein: CASSAGGSGRSGEQYF.

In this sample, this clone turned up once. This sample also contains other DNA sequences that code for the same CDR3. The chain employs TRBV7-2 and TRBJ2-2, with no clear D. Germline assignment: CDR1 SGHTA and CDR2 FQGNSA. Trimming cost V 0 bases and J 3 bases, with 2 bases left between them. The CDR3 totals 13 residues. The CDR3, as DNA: TGTGCCAGCAGCTTAGCCTACACCGGGGAGCTGTTTTTT. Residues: CASSLAYTGELFF.

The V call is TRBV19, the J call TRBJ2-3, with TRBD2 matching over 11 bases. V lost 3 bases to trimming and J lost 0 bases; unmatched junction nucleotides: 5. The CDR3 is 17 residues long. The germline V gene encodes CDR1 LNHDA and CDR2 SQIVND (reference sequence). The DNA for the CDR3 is TGTGCCAGTAGTATTAGACTAGCGGGAAGGAGCACAGATACGCAGTATTTT. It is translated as CASSIRLAGRSTDTQYF.

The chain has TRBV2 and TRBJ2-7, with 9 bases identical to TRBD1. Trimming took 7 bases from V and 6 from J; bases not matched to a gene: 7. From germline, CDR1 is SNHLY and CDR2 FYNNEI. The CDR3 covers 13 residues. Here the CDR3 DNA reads TGTGCCAGCAACCGGGACAGGGTCGGCGAGCAGTACGTC. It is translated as CASNRDRVGEQYV.

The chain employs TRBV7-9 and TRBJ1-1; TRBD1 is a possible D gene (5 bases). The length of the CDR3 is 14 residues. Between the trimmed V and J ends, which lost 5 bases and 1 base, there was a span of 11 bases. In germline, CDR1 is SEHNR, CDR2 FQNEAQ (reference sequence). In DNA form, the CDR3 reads TGTGCCAGCAGCCAAGGACAAACGAACACTGAAGCTTTCTTT. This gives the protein CASSQGQTNTEAFF. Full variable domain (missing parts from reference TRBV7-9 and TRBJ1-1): DTGVSQNPRHKITKRGQNVTFRCDPISEHNRLYWYRQTLGQGPEFLTYFQNEAQLEKSRLLSDRFSAERPKGSFSTLEIQRTEQGDSAMYLCASSQGQTNTEAFFGQGTRLTVV.

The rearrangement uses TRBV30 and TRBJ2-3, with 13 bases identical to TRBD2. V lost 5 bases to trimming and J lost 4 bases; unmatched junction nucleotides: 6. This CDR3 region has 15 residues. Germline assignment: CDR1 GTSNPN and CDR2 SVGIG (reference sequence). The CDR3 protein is CAWSPGLAGSDTQYF. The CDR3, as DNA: TGTGCCTGGTCCCCGGGACTAGCGGGATCAGATACGCAGTATTTT.

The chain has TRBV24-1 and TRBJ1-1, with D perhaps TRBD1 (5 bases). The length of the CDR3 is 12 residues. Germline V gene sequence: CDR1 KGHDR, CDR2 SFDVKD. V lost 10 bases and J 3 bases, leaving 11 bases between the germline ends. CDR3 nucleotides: TGTGCCACGGAGCAGGGATACACTGAAGCTTTCTTT. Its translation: CATEQGYTEAFF.

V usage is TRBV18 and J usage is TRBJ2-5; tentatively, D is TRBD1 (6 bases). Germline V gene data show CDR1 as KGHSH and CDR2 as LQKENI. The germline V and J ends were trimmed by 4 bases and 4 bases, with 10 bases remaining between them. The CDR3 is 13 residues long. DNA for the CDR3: TGTGCCAGCTCACTACAGGGTACAGAGACCCAGTACTTC. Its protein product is CASSLQGTETQYF.